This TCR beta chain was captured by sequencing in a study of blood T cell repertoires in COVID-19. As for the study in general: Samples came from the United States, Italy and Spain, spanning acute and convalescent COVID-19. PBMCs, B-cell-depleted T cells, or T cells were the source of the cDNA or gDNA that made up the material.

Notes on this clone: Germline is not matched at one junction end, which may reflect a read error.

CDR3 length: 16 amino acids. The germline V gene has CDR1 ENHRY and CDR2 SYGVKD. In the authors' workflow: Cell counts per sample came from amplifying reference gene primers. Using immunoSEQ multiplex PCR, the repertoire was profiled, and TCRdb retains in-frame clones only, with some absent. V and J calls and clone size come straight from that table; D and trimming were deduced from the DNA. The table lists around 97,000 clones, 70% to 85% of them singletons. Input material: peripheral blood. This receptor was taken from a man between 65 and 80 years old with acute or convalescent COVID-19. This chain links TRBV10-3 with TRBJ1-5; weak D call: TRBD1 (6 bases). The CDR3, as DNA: TGTGCCACCAGTGACCCGGGGACAACTGGATTGCCGCCCCAGCATTTT. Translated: CATSDPGTTGLPPQHF.